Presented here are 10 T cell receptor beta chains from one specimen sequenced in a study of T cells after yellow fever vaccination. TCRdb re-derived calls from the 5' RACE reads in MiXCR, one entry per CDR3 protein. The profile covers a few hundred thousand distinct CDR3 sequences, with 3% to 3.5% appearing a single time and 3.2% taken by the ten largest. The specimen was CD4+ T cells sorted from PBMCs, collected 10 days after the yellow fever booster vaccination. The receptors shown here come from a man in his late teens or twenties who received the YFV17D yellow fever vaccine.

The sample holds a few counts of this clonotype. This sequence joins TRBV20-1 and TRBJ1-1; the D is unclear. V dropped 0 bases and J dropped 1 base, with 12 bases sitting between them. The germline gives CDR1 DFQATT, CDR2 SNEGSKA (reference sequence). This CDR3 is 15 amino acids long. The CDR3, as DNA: TGCAGTGCTAGAGAAGCCGGTGGAAGGAACACTGAAGCTTTCTTT. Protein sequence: CSAREAGGRNTEAFF.

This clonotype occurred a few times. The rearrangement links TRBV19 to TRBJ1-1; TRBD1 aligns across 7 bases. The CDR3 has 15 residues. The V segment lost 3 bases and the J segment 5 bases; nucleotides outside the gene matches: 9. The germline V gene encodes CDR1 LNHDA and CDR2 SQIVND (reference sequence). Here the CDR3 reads CASSMNPGGYTEAFF. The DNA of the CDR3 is TGTGCCAGTAGTATGAATCCAGGGGGATATACTGAAGCTTTCTTT.

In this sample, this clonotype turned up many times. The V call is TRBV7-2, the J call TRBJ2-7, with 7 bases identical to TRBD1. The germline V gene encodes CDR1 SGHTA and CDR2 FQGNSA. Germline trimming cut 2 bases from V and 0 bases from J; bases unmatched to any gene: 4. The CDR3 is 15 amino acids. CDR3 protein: CASSLKTGNSYEQYF. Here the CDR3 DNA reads TGTGCCAGCAGCTTAAAGACAGGGAACTCCTACGAGCAGTACTTC.

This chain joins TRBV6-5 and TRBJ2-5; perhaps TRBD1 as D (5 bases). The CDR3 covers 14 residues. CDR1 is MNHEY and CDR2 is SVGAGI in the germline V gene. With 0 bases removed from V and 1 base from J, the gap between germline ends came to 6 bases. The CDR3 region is CASSYSGAQETQYF. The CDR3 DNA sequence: TGTGCCAGCAGTTACTCTGGGGCCCAAGAGACCCAGTACTTC.

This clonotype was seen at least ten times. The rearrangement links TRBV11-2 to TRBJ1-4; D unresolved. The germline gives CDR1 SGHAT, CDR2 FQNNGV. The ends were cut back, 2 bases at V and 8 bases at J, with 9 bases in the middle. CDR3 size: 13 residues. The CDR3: CASSLSVREKLFF. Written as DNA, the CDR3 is TGTGCCAGCAGCTTATCGGTTCGGGAAAAACTGTTTTTT.

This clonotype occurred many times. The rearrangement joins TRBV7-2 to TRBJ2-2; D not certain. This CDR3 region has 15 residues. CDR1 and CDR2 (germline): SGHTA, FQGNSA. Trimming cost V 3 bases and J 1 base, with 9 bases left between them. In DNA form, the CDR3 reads TGTGCCAGCAGCTTGCGACCCCTGAACACCGGGGAGCTGTTTTTT. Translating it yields CASSLRPLNTGELFF.

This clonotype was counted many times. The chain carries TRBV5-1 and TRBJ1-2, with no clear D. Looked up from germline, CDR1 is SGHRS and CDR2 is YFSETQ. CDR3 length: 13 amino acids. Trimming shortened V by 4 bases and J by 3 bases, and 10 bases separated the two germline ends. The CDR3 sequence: CASSPNGDYGYTF. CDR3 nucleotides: TGCGCCAGCAGCCCCAACGGGGACTATGGCTACACCTTC.

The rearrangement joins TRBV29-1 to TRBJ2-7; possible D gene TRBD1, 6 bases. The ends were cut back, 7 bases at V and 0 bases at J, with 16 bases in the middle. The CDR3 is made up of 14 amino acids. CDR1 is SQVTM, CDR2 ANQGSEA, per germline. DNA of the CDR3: TGCAGCGGCAGCACAACAGGGAACTCCTACGAGCAGTACTTC. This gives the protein CSGSTTGNSYEQYF.

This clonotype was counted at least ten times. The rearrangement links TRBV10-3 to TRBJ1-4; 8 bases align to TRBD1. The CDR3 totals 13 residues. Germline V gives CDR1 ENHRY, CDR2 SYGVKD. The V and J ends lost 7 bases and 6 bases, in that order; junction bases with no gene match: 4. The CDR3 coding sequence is TGTGCCATCAAGGGACAGGCGGATGAAAAACTGTTTTTT. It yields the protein CAIKGQADEKLFF.

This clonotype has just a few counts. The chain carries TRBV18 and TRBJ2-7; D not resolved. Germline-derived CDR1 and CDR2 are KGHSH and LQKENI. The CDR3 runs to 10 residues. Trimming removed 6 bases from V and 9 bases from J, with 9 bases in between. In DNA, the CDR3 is TGTGCCAGCTCTGGTAGTCGGCAGTACTTC. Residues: CASSGSRQYF.